This T cell receptor beta chain was retrieved from a study of blood T cell repertoires in COVID-19. Sequencing used immunoSEQ multiplex PCR; TCRdb keeps in-frame clones, though not all of them. The sample has roughly 250,000 clones; over 75% are singletons. Per the germline V gene, CDR1 is MGHRA and CDR2 is YSYEKL. Trimming cost V 4 bases and J 1 base, with 13 bases left between them. This CDR3 is 16 amino acids long. This TCR came from a human donor with COVID-19, enrolled during active disease. The donor label of this sample is uncertain. Sequencing was performed on peripheral blood. This chain links TRBV4-1 with TRBJ2-2; perhaps TRBD2 as D (6 bases). As DNA, the CDR3 is TGCGCCAGCAGCCCCCCGGGACTCCTGAACACCGGGGAGCTGTTTTTT. Translated: CASSPPGLLNTGELFF.